Below are 14 T cell receptor beta chains sequenced from a single sample in a study of neurological immune-mediated disorders. TCRdb reprocessed the 5' RACE reads with MiXCR, giving one entry per CDR3 protein. The table includes 80,000 to 85,000 distinct CDR3 sequences, approximately 2.8% detected once. Material: PBMCs. The receptors come from a woman aged 30 to 39 with multiple sclerosis.

The table lists this clonotype with a few counts. The chain uses TRBV18 and TRBJ1-2; D not resolved. Germline V gene sequence: CDR1 KGHSH, CDR2 LQKENI. There are 13 residues in the CDR3. V dropped 5 bases and J dropped 8 bases, with 15 bases sitting between them. The CDR3 loop reads CASSTDGLVGYTF. DNA for the CDR3: TGTGCCAGCTCAACGGACGGACTAGTAGGCTACACCTTC.

This clonotype has at least ten counts. The V call is TRBV7-2, the J call TRBJ2-1; D is unclear. V was shortened by 0 bases and J by 9 bases, with 12 bases between the two germline ends. This CDR3 has 14 residues. Germline V gene data show CDR1 as SGHTA and CDR2 as FQGNSA. CDR3 residues: CASSLAVASTEQFF. The CDR3 DNA is TGTGCCAGCAGCTTAGCTGTCGCCAGCACTGAGCAGTTCTTC.

This clonotype was counted at least ten times. The chain carries TRBV28 and TRBJ2-1; D remains unclear. Germline loops: CDR1 MDHEN, CDR2 SYDVKM. The CDR3 totals 15 residues. V lost 6 bases, J lost 3 bases, and 15 bases lay in between. The CDR3 region has the DNA TGTGCCAGCAGATCGACGCTTAGCTTCTACAATGAGCAGTTCTTC. Translated: CASRSTLSFYNEQFF.

This clonotype was found many times. The rearrangement joins TRBV28 to TRBJ1-5, with a weak D call TRBD1 (6 bases). V lost 6 bases to trimming and J lost 4 bases, with 19 bases between them. Per the germline V gene, CDR1 is MDHEN and CDR2 is SYDVKM. This CDR3 comprises 16 residues. CDR3 loop: CASSYGPRRGNQPQHF. Written as DNA, the CDR3 is TGTGCCAGCAGCTATGGACCCCGGAGGGGGAATCAGCCCCAGCATTTT.

This clonotype was seen at least ten times. V usage is TRBV7-9 and J usage is TRBJ1-5; possibly TRBD1 for D (6 bases). The CDR3 has 14 residues. Germline CDR1 reads SEHNR; CDR2 reads FQNEAQ (reference sequence). Trimming pared 5 bases from V and 6 bases from J, leaving 14 bases between. The CDR3 DNA sequence: TGTGCCAGCAGCCCCCTAGGGGGGGGTCAGCCCCAGCATTTT. Translation: CASSPLGGGQPQHF.

This clonotype was observed many times. The chain uses TRBV20-1 and TRBJ1-2, with D tentatively TRBD1 (6 bases). The V gene lost 3 bases and the J gene lost 5 bases, with 19 bases spanning the gap. Germline V gene lookup returns CDR1 DFQATT and CDR2 SNEGSKA (reference sequence). The CDR3 contains 15 residues. In DNA, the CDR3 is TGCAGTGCTAGTACCCTCGGGGGGCTGAGATATGGCTACACCTTC. This codes for CSASTLGGLRYGYTF.

This clonotype was counted ten times or more. The CDR3 loop is CASSAGRSMNTEAFF. The CDR3 DNA is TGTGCCAGCAGCGCGGGTCGCTCGATGAACACTGAAGCTTTCTTT. The rearrangement uses TRBV9 and TRBJ1-1; the D is unclear. The V end was cut by 3 bases, the J end by 0 bases, with 12 bases between. This CDR3 has 15 amino acids. Germline V gene sequence: CDR1 SGDLS, CDR2 YYNGEE. The full variable domain, completed using reference TRBV9 and TRBJ1-1, is DSGVTQTPKHLITATGQRVTLRCSPRSGDLSVYWYQQSLDQGLQFLIQYYNGEERAKGNILERFSAQQFPDLHSELNLSSLELGDSALYFCASSAGRSMNTEAFFGQGTRLTVV.

There are many counts of this clonotype. The J gene is TRBJ2-7, the V gene TRBV20-1, with 9 bases lining up with TRBD2. The CDR3 spans 18 residues. Per the germline V gene, CDR1 is DFQATT and CDR2 is SNEGSKA (reference sequence). Trimming took 0 bases from V and 4 from J; bases not matched to a gene: 16. CDR3 coding DNA: TGCAGTGCTAGAGATCCGAGGGGACTAGCAAGCACCTTATACGAGCAGTACTTC. This translates into CSARDPRGLASTLYEQYF.

There are many counts of this clonotype. The gene calls are TRBV29-1 and TRBJ1-4, with TRBD1 matching over 7 bases. The CDR3 runs 14 residues. The germline CDR1 and CDR2 sequences are SQVTM and ANQGSEA. The V segment lost 5 bases and the J segment 8 bases; nucleotides outside the gene matches: 11. In DNA, the CDR3 is TGCAGCGTTCAGACAGGGAATGTTTTAGAAAAACTGTTTTTT. Its protein product is CSVQTGNVLEKLFF.

The chain links TRBV6-2 or TRBV6-3 to TRBJ2-6, with TRBD1 identical over 7 bases. CDR1 and CDR2 (germline): MNHEY, SVGEGT. The junction had 2 bases not matched to a gene; V was cut back by 5 bases and J by 1 base. This CDR3 comprises 15 residues. The CDR3 coding sequence is TGTGCCAGCAGTCAGACAGGGTCTGGGGCCAACGTCCTGACTTTC. This translates into CASSQTGSGANVLTF.

Many counts were recorded for this clonotype. The gene calls are TRBV9 and TRBJ1-5; maybe TRBD1 (6 bases). The germline V gene has CDR1 SGDLS and CDR2 YYNGEE. The V end was cut by 4 bases, the J end by 11 bases, with 22 bases between. The CDR3 extends over 15 amino acids. CDR3 in DNA: TGTGCCAGCAGCCCAAATGACAGGCTTGGCGAAGCCCAGCATTTT. This sequence encodes CASSPNDRLGEAQHF.

This clonotype was seen repeatedly, ten times or more. The genes are TRBV20-1 and TRBJ2-6; 12 nucleotides match TRBD2. The CDR3 length is 18 residues. The J segment lost 2 bases and the V segment lost 6 bases, leaving 11 bases of the junction unmatched. Germline values: CDR1 DFQATT, CDR2 SNEGSKA (reference sequence). CDR3 nucleotides: TGCAGTGCGTCGGTGACTAGCGGGAGTGTGGCTGGGGCCAACGTCCTGACTTTC. Translating gives CSASVTSGSVAGANVLTF.

This clonotype was seen ten or more times. The chain has TRBV29-1 and TRBJ2-7; 9 bases are shared with TRBD1. Germline CDR1 is SQVTM and CDR2 is ANQGSEA. Losses at the gene ends were 6 bases for V and 1 base for J; bases not matched to a gene: 7. CDR3 length: 14 amino acids. The CDR3 here is CSVETGGRSYEQYF. CDR3 nucleotides: TGCAGCGTCGAAACAGGGGGCAGGTCCTACGAGCAGTACTTC.

The table lists this clonotype with many counts. The V call is TRBV5-1, the J call TRBJ2-2; the D gene is possibly TRBD2 (6 bases). This CDR3 region has 15 residues. V was trimmed by 5 bases and J by 3 bases, leaving 14 bases between them. Germline V gene data show CDR1 as SGHRS and CDR2 as YFSETQ. The CDR3 loop reads CASRESLAHTGELFF. CDR3 in DNA: TGCGCCAGCAGAGAGAGCCTAGCGCACACCGGGGAGCTGTTTTTT.